This is a list of T cell receptor beta chains from one sample in a study of blood T cell repertoires in COVID-19. This table comes from immunoSEQ multiplex PCR, and its TCRdb copy is limited to in-frame clones, with some not included. The data contain about 20,000 clones, around 88% of them singletons. Sample: PBMCs or T cells enriched from blood (not recorded which). These receptors came from a woman between 25 and 40 years old who had recovered from COVID-19. CDR3s include the opening cysteine and the closing phenylalanine or tryptophan. Each record gives: J gene, V gene, clone size, CDR3 protein. Part of the rows lack a size; the others show once, few, many or a class for expanded clones.

TRBJ2-7 TRBV14 NA CASSQVQGHEQYF
TRBJ2-1 TRBV7-9 NA CASTNSRSYNEQFF
TRBJ2-2 TRBV4-3 NA CASSQEGRGLTGELFF
TRBJ1-6 TRBV18 NA CASSPRTTGYYNSPLHF
TRBJ2-3 TRBV7-7 NA CASSRSDLGADTQYF
TRBJ2-5 TRBV24-1 NA CATSEPGQGEETQYF
TRBJ1-2 TRBV11-1 NA CASSLGRGPYGYTF
TRBJ1-3 TRBV4-1 NA CASSQGGPGQLSGNTIYF
TRBJ2-7 TRBV28 NA CASSARDRTSYEQYF
TRBJ1-1 TRBV5-1 NA CASSHRVGTEAFF
TRBJ2-5 TRBV9 NA CASSGTGGQGAETQYF
TRBJ1-4 TRBV25-1 NA CASGRGQFEEKLFF
TRBJ2-7 TRBV7-2 NA CASSTIPGTSGYEQYF
TRBJ1-5 TRBV5-1 NA CASRVGQNQPQHF
TRBJ2-7 TRBV11-2 NA CASSPSSGGAYEQYF
TRBJ1-6 TRBV2 NA CARARTGGVESPLHF
TRBJ2-2 TRBV6-2/TRBV6-3 NA CASSYYRGAPSGELFF
TRBJ1-2 TRBV28 NA CASSLSGVYGYTF
TRBJ2-5 TRBV18 NA CASSPGSVEETQYF
TRBJ2-7 TRBV4-1 NA CASSHREQYF
TRBJ1-2 TRBV5-1 few CASSLGTEGLGYTF
TRBJ1-5 TRBV18 few CASSPDSSQAQHF
TRBJ1-2 TRBV5-6 few CASSSVGAGGAGYGYTF
TRBJ2-7 TRBV6-5 few CASRLDRGPAYEQYF
TRBJ2-2 TRBV14 NA CASSRTGSGTGELFF
TRBJ1-1 TRBV11-3 NA CASSLGQGLGTEAFF
TRBJ2-5 TRBV15 NA CATSRRGNLETQYF
TRBJ1-6 TRBV19 NA CASSADSLNSPLHF
TRBJ1-2 TRBV12-3/TRBV12-4 NA CASSQDRVYGYTF
TRBJ1-2 TRBV5-8 NA CASSFGQGRYTF
TRBJ2-7 TRBV4-1 NA CASSQVDSLYEQYF
TRBJ1-2 TRBV5-5 NA CASSSQASYTF
TRBJ1-2 TRBV6-5 NA CATESDIYGYTF
TRBJ2-7 TRBV18 NA CASSPEQGTYEQYF
TRBJ2-7 TRBV28 NA CASTLAGGSEQYF
TRBJ2-3 TRBV5-6 NA CASSLLDRDGTDTQYF
TRBJ1-1 TRBV27 once CASSLQGRTEAFF
TRBJ1-4 TRBV5-1 NA CASSDWGQQSFF
TRBJ1-1 TRBV12-3/TRBV12-4 NA CASSLAGQGDAFF
TRBJ2-5 TRBV2 NA CASSPRLAGGLETQYF
TRBJ2-7 TRBV24-1 few CATSESGTGGFGEQYF
TRBJ2-3 TRBV5-4 NA CASSLGGPPDTQYF
TRBJ2-3 TRBV19 NA CASSMTASTDTQYF
TRBJ2-7 TRBV19 NA CASSIGSGGDEQYF
TRBJ2-2 TRBV4-3 NA CASSRAQGSGELFF
TRBJ2-7 TRBV10-3 NA CAISESLAGASYEQYF
TRBJ2-2 TRBV5-1 NA CASSGLAGATGELFF
TRBJ2-3 TRBV7-2 few CASSLGQPTDTQYF
TRBJ2-7 TRBV12-3/TRBV12-4 NA CASSFAAYEQYF
TRBJ2-5 TRBV13 NA CASSPPGTRVGETQYF
TRBJ1-1 TRBV7-3 once CASSQGAEAFF
TRBJ1-5 TRBV19 few CASSIDRGSNQPQHF
TRBJ2-3 TRBV30 NA CAWSVLRGGEGYGDTQYF
TRBJ2-7 TRBV3-1/TRBV3-2 NA CASSQAGGRYEQYF
TRBJ2-7 TRBV5-1 NA CASSLRTGPDEQYF
TRBJ2-7 TRBV4-1 NA CASSPGQGTIYEQYF
TRBJ1-3 TRBV11-2 NA CASSFVRGQIHSGNTIYF